Each of the 3 T cell receptor beta chains below was sequenced from the same sample in a study of shared clonotypes between healthy human individuals. Measured with immunoSEQ multiplex PCR; TCRdb has only the in-frame clones, and not every one. The data hold approximately 640,000 clones, with around 72% observed a single time. Sequencing was performed on memory CD4+ T cells sorted from blood. Noted subset: CD45RA-negative fraction. These receptor sequences come from a woman aged 25 to 39 in good health.

V is TRBV19 and J is TRBJ1-2; D gene uncertain. Per the germline V gene, CDR1 is LNHDA and CDR2 is SQIVND (reference sequence). The CDR3 is made up of 14 amino acids. Trimming took 9 bases from V and 3 from J, leaving 17 bases between them. In nucleotides, the CDR3 is TGTGCCAGCGCGGGCTTAGGAGACTACTATGGCTACACCTTC. Translation gives CASAGLGDYYGYTF.

The chain uses TRBV4-1 and TRBJ2-1; TRBD2 agrees at 7 bases. The CDR3 has 18 amino acids. CDR1 MGHRA and CDR2 YSYEKL come from the germline V gene. J gave up 1 base and V 4 bases, and 13 bases lay outside the gene matches. CDR3 amino acids: CASSLSPRASGSYNEQFF. CDR3 bases: TGCGCCAGCAGCCTATCCCCCCGTGCTAGCGGTTCCTACAATGAGCAGTTCTTC.

This clone was found a few times. The J gene is TRBJ2-5, the V gene TRBV29-1; 10 bases match TRBD1. Germline CDR1 reads SQVTM; CDR2 reads ANQGSEA. After removal of 7 bases from V and 4 bases from J, the junction contained 9 bases not matched to a gene. The CDR3 is 14 amino acids. CDR3 DNA: TGCAGCGCCGTAAGGAGGACAGGGGGAGAGACCCAGTACTTC. This sequence encodes CSAVRRTGGETQYF.